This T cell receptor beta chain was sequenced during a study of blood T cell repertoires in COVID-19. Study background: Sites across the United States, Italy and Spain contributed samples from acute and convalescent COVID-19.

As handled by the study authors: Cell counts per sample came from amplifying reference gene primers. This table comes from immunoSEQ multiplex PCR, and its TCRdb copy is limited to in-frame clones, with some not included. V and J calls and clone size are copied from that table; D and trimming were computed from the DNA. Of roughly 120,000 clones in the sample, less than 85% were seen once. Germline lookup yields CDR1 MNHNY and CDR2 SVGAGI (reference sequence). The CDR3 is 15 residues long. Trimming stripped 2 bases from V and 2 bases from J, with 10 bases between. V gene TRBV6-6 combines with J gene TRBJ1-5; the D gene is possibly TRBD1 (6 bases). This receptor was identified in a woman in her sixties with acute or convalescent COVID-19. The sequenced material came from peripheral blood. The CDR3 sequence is CASSYDRTGNQPQHF. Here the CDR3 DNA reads TGTGCCAGCAGTTACGATAGGACAGGCAATCAGCCCCAGCATTTT.